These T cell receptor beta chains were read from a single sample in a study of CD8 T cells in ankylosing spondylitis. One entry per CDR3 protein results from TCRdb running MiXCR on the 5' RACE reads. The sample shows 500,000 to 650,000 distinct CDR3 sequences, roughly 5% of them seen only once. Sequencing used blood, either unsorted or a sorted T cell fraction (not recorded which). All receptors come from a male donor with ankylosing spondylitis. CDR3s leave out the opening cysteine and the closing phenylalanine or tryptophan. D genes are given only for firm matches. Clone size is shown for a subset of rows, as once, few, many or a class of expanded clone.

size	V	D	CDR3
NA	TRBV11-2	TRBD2	ASSSIIRSSSGKKETQY
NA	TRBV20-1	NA	SARDWARGWYT
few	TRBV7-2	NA	ASSFNKGEETQY
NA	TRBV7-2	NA	ASSQDWFDKNIQY
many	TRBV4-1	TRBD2	ASSKGTSGGGSVETQY
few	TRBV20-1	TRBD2	SAWNPGTSGRSYNEQF
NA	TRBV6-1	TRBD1	ASSWTGTGANVLT
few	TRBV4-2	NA	ASSQEPGPTDTQY
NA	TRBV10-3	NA	AISATDSGEQY
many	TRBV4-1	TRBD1	ASSDRAREQY
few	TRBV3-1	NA	ASSQFRGNYGYT
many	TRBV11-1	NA	ASSFRTLRLTTDTQY
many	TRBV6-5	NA	ASSYSTGHQPQH
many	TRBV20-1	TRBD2	SARSGFSYEQY
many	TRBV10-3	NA	AITSAAGQPQH
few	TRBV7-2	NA	ASSPNSWYQETQY
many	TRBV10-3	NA	AISSSGTEAF
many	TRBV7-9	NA	ASSLGTLGAF
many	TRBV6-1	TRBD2	ASGSLTSGVRSEQF
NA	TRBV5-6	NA	ASSFGLLSIQY
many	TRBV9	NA	ASSVGRAPLH
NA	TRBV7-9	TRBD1	ASSRTGGPSQPQH
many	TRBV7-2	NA	ASSQTDRFGAQETQY
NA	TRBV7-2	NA	ARRPRGATEAF